The 30 T cell receptor beta chains below come from one sample, sequenced in a study of blood T cell repertoires in COVID-19. Assay: immunoSEQ multiplex PCR; the TCRdb copy retains only in-frame clones and omits some. The sample records roughly 97,000 clones, 80% to 90% being singletons. Source material: peripheral blood. Source of these receptors: a man in his sixties with acute or convalescent COVID-19.

CDR3 sequence reads: CASRLPGTGSGYGYTF. The CDR3 DNA reads TGTGCCAGCAGGCTACCCGGGACAGGGTCGGGCTATGGCTACACCTTC. The chain couples TRBV2 to TRBJ1-2; the match to TRBD1 covers 9 bases. The trim removed 6 bases at V and 4 bases at J, leaving 12 bases unmatched. Germline CDR1 SNHLY, CDR2 FYNNEI. This CDR3 has 16 amino acids.

The chain combines TRBV5-1 with TRBJ2-1; 9 bases are a match to TRBD1. CDR3 length: 14 residues. Per the germline V gene, CDR1 is SGHRS and CDR2 is YFSETQ. The ends lost 5 bases at V and 5 bases at J; junction bases unmatched: 5. The DNA for the CDR3 is TGCGCCAGCAGAAGGACAGGGGAGGACAATGAGCAGTTCTTC. Protein product: CASRRTGEDNEQFF.

This chain links TRBV2 with TRBJ1-1; TRBD1 matches at 9 bases. The ends lost 5 bases at V and 7 bases at J; junction bases unmatched: 2. In germline, CDR1 is SNHLY, CDR2 FYNNEI. This CDR3 comprises 12 residues. Here the CDR3 DNA reads TGTGCCAGCAGTAGACAGGGGGGTGAAGCTTTCTTT. This gives the protein CASSRQGGEAFF.

The chain uses TRBV5-5 and TRBJ2-7, with 9 bases lining up with TRBD1. The germline V gene encodes CDR1 SGHKS and CDR2 YYEKEE (reference sequence). The V and J ends lost 4 bases and 2 bases, in that order; junction bases with no gene match: 10. The CDR3 consists of 16 residues. DNA for the CDR3: TGTGCCAGCAGCGTCTTAGGGACAGGGCCGACCTACGAGCAGTACTTC. Its translation is CASSVLGTGPTYEQYF.

The gene calls are TRBV5-1 and TRBJ2-1; 9 bases match TRBD2. This CDR3 is 15 amino acids long. Germline values: CDR1 SGHRS, CDR2 YFSETQ. V was pared by 0 bases and J by 7 bases, with 5 bases of the junction left unmatched. The CDR3 loop is CASSLGGSGSNEQFF. The DNA for the CDR3 is TGCGCCAGCAGCTTGGGGGGTAGCGGGAGTAATGAGCAGTTCTTC.

This rearrangement joins TRBV5-1 to TRBJ1-4, with a weak D call TRBD1 (6 bases). Trimming cost V 2 bases and J 5 bases, with 10 bases left between them. CDR1 SGHRS and CDR2 YFSETQ come from the germline V gene. CDR3 length: 14 amino acids. CDR3 protein: CASSLGQGNEKLFF. Here the CDR3 DNA reads TGCGCCAGCAGCTTAGGGCAGGGGAATGAAAAACTGTTTTTT.

The CDR3 loop is CASSSGQSYEQYF. For the CDR3, the DNA is TGTGCCAGCAGTTCCGGACAGTCCTACGAGCAGTACTTC. J is TRBJ2-7 and V is TRBV27; D perhaps matches TRBD1 (6 bases). Between the trimmed V and J ends, which lost 4 bases and 1 base, there was a span of 8 bases. Looked up from germline, CDR1 is MNHEY and CDR2 is SMNVEV (reference sequence). CDR3 length: 13 residues.

The chain carries TRBV18 and TRBJ1-6; D is possibly TRBD1 (6 bases). V shed 3 bases and J shed 7 bases, with 13 bases lying between them. The CDR3 contains 15 residues. Germline V lookup: CDR1 KGHSH, CDR2 LQKENI. Here the CDR3 reads CASSPGAVANSPLHF. In nucleotides, the CDR3 is TGTGCCAGCTCACCGGGGGCCGTGGCCAATTCACCCCTCCACTTT.

The CDR3 DNA is TGTGCCAGCAGGAACACCCTGCCCCTTGAAGCTTTCTTT. The encoded protein is CASRNTLPLEAFF. V and J are TRBV2 and TRBJ1-1; no firm D call. Germline CDR1 reads SNHLY; CDR2 reads FYNNEI. The CDR3 length is 13 residues. With 6 bases removed from V and 7 bases from J, the gap between germline ends came to 15 bases.

The V and J genes are TRBV10-3 and TRBJ2-3; tentatively, D is TRBD1 (5 bases). V was clipped by 3 bases and J by 6 bases, with 7 bases between them. The CDR3 has 12 residues. Per germline, CDR1 ENHRY and CDR2 SYGVKD. This CDR3 reads CAISDRADTQYF. CDR3 bases: TGTGCCATCAGTGACAGGGCCGATACGCAGTATTTT.

The sample holds one count of this clone. The rearrangement joins TRBV11-3 to TRBJ1-2, with D tentatively TRBD1 (6 bases). Germline V lookup: CDR1 SGHNT, CDR2 YENEEA. Trimming stripped 3 bases from V and 3 bases from J, with 17 bases between. This CDR3 is built from 16 residues. In DNA, the CDR3 is TGTGCCAGCAGCTTTAGGGCGGGGGGCGTCGACTATGGCTACACCTTC. Its translation is CASSFRAGGVDYGYTF.

The J gene is TRBJ2-3, the V gene TRBV19; TRBD2 agrees at 7 bases. Germline CDR1 reads LNHDA; CDR2 reads SQIVND (reference sequence). Unmatched junction bases numbered 8, after V lost 8 bases and J lost 6 bases. This CDR3 is built from 13 residues. Here the CDR3 reads CASGLAGPDTQYF. CDR3 DNA sequence: TGTGCCAGTGGATTAGCGGGCCCCGATACGCAGTATTTT.

The CDR3 DNA sequence: TGCGCCAGCAGCCCGCCGGGACAGGGGGCATTAAATGAGCAGTTCTTC. It encodes CASSPPGQGALNEQFF. The chain links TRBV5-1 to TRBJ2-1; 12 bases are shared with TRBD1. CDR3 size: 16 residues. Germline V gives CDR1 SGHRS, CDR2 YFSETQ. Trimming removed 4 bases from V and 7 bases from J; junction bases left unmatched: 9.

This chain connects TRBV11-2 to TRBJ2-1; D is possibly TRBD2 (5 bases). The CDR3 contains 15 residues. V lost 5 bases and J lost 1, with 12 bases in between. Looked up from germline, CDR1 is SGHAT and CDR2 is FQNNGV. CDR3 sequence reads: CASSQGLNSYNEQFF. For the CDR3, the DNA is TGTGCCAGCAGCCAAGGACTCAATTCCTACAATGAGCAGTTCTTC.

The chain has TRBV5-1 and TRBJ2-4; 7 nucleotides align to TRBD1. CDR3 size: 13 residues. J was trimmed by 7 bases and V by 4 bases; bases with no gene match: 5. Looked up from germline, CDR1 is SGHRS and CDR2 is YFSETQ. CDR3 nucleotide sequence: TGCGCCAGCAGCGACACAGGGGTGAACATTCAGTACTTC. Translating it yields CASSDTGVNIQYF.

The rearrangement uses TRBV12-3 or TRBV12-4 and TRBJ1-3; a weak D match, TRBD1 (5 bases). Trimming removed 6 bases at V and 5 bases at J, with 11 bases between. CDR3 length: 13 residues. The CDR3 region is CASSGGSRNTIYF. DNA for the CDR3: TGTGCCAGCAGCGGGGGTTCCCGAAACACCATATATTTT.

The chain employs TRBV2 and TRBJ1-2; D is unresolved. The germline CDR1 and CDR2 sequences are SNHLY and FYNNEI. The germline V and J ends were trimmed by 0 bases and 4 bases, with 6 bases remaining between them. CDR3 length: 13 residues. This chain's CDR3 is CASSEARGYGYTF. As DNA, the CDR3 is TGTGCCAGCAGTGAAGCCCGAGGCTATGGCTACACCTTC. Filled out from reference TRBV2 and TRBJ1-2, the complete variable domain reads EPEVTQTPSHQVTQMGQEVILRCVPISNHLYFYWYRQILGQKVEFLVSFYNNEISEKSEIFDDQFSVERPDGSNFTLKIRSTKLEDSAMYFCASSEARGYGYTFGSGTRLTVV.

V and J are TRBV10-3 and TRBJ1-5, with 7 bases lining up with TRBD1. Germline CDR1 reads ENHRY; CDR2 reads SYGVKD. J lost 1 base, V lost 10 bases, and 4 bases had no gene match. This CDR3 contains 13 residues. CDR3 amino acids: CATTGASNQPQHF. Here the CDR3 DNA reads TGTGCCACCACAGGGGCAAGCAATCAGCCCCAGCATTTT.

The chain has TRBV7-9 and TRBJ2-7; the match to TRBD2 covers 10 bases. The CDR3 is made up of 15 amino acids. From germline, CDR1 is SEHNR and CDR2 FQNEAQ (reference sequence). V lost 0 bases and J lost 3; bases outside the gene matches: 2. Written as DNA, the CDR3 is TGTGCCAGCAGCTTAGCCGGGACTAGCGTCTACGAGCAGTACTTC. It yields the protein CASSLAGTSVYEQYF.

The chain recombines TRBV6-5 with TRBJ1-1; 7 bases align to TRBD1. J was trimmed by 4 bases and V by 7 bases; bases with no gene match: 6. Germline CDR1 and CDR2: MNHEY and SVGAGI. The CDR3 totals 13 residues. The CDR3 DNA is TGTGCCAGCATGGAGGGGGCGCCCACTGAAGCTTTCTTT. Amino acids: CASMEGAPTEAFF.

V usage is TRBV7-2 and J usage is TRBJ2-7, with TRBD2 matching 12 bases. V shed 3 bases, J shed 5 bases, and the junction held 5 bases outside the gene matches. The CDR3 is made up of 15 amino acids. Germline-derived CDR1 and CDR2 are SGHTA and FQGNSA. The CDR3 DNA reads as TGTGCCAGCAGCTTCCCGACTAGCGGGAGCAACGAGCAGTACTTC. It specifies CASSFPTSGSNEQYF.

The genes are TRBV5-5 and TRBJ2-1; 8 bases align to TRBD2. Unmatched junction bases numbered 18, after V lost 4 bases and J lost 9 bases. Germline V gene data show CDR1 as SGHKS and CDR2 as YYEKEE (reference sequence). The CDR3 consists of 17 residues. CDR3 in DNA: TGTGCCAGCAGCCTAAAGATTCTTAGCGGGATACGTGGTGAGCAGTTCTTC. Translating it yields CASSLKILSGIRGEQFF.

The rearrangement uses TRBV19 and TRBJ1-2; 7 bases align to TRBD1. Looked up from germline, CDR1 is LNHDA and CDR2 is SQIVND (reference sequence). V lost 5 bases to trimming and J lost 0 bases; unmatched junction nucleotides: 6. This CDR3 is 15 amino acids long. This chain's CDR3 is CASSGWDSANYGYTF. CDR3 DNA: TGTGCCAGTAGTGGCTGGGACAGTGCTAACTATGGCTACACCTTC.

The chain couples TRBV9 to TRBJ2-1, with 7 bases aligning to TRBD2. Germline CDR1 and CDR2: SGDLS and YYNGEE. CDR3 length: 15 amino acids. J lost 2 bases, V lost 3 bases, and 5 bases had no gene match. CDR3 residues: CASSAPGTTYNEQFF. CDR3 nucleotides: TGTGCCAGCAGCGCCCCCGGGACTACCTACAATGAGCAGTTCTTC.

The chain employs TRBV19 and TRBJ1-3; D is perhaps TRBD1 (5 bases). CDR1 and CDR2 (germline): LNHDA, SQIVND (reference sequence). The CDR3 consists of 14 residues. V lost 8 bases, J lost 2 bases, and 13 bases lay in between. CDR3 protein: CASERRVPGNTIYF. CDR3 nucleotides: TGTGCCAGTGAACGCAGGGTCCCTGGAAACACCATATATTTT.

This clone was counted only a few times. This sequence joins TRBV19 and TRBJ2-3; TRBD1 is a possible D gene (5 bases). Looked up from germline, CDR1 is LNHDA and CDR2 is SQIVND (reference sequence). This CDR3 region has 15 residues. V was shortened by 5 bases and J by 4 bases, with 16 bases between the two germline ends. The CDR3: CASSATEQASDTQYF. DNA of the CDR3: TGTGCCAGTAGTGCGACGGAACAGGCGTCAGATACGCAGTATTTT.

This sequence joins TRBV6-1 and TRBJ2-3, with D possibly being TRBD2 (6 bases). CDR1 and CDR2 from the germline V gene are MNHNS and SASEGT. The CDR3 runs 13 residues. The V and J ends lost 3 bases and 8 bases respectively, with 12 bases between them. CDR3 DNA sequence: TGTGCCAGCAGTGAGACTAGTTGGGTTACGCAGTATTTT. This encodes CASSETSWVTQYF.

The V call is TRBV6-5, the J call TRBJ2-3, with 10 bases aligning to TRBD2. Unmatched junction bases numbered 4, after V lost 6 bases and J lost 1 base. CDR3 length equals 15 residues. Germline assignment: CDR1 MNHEY and CDR2 SVGAGI. The CDR3 sequence: CASRLTSGGTDTQYF. CDR3 DNA: TGTGCCAGCAGGTTAACTAGCGGGGGCACAGATACGCAGTATTTT.

The chain recombines TRBV19 with TRBJ1-2, with 9 positions matching TRBD1. Per germline, CDR1 LNHDA and CDR2 SQIVND (reference sequence). The trim removed 4 bases at V and 2 bases at J, leaving 8 bases unmatched. The CDR3 has 16 residues. CDR3 DNA: TGTGCCAGTAGTACCCAACAGGGGGCACTCAACTATGGCTACACCTTC. This sequence encodes CASSTQQGALNYGYTF.

The gene calls are TRBV7-9 and TRBJ2-7; D perhaps matches TRBD2 (5 bases). V was pared by 4 bases and J by 4 bases, with 17 bases between. The CDR3 has 15 residues. Germline V lookup: CDR1 SEHNR, CDR2 FQNEAQ (reference sequence). Here the CDR3 DNA reads TGTGCCAGCAGCTCACCCCCCCGGGGTGATTACGAGCAGTACTTC. Translated, it gives CASSSPPRGDYEQYF.